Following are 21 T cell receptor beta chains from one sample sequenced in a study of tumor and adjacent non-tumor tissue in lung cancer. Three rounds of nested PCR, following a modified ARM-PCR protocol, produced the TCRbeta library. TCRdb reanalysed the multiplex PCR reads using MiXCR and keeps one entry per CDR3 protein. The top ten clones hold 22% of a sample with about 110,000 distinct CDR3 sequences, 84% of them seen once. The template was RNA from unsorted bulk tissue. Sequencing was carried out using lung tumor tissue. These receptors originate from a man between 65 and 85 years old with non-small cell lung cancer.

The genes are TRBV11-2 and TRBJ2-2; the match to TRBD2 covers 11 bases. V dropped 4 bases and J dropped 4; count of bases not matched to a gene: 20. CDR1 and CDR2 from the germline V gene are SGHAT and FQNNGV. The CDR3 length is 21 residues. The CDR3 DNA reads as TGTGCCAGCAGCTACGCCTTCGCCGGGTGGACTAGCGGGCCTAGCACCGGGGAGCTGTTTTTT. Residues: CASSYAFAGWTSGPSTGELFF.

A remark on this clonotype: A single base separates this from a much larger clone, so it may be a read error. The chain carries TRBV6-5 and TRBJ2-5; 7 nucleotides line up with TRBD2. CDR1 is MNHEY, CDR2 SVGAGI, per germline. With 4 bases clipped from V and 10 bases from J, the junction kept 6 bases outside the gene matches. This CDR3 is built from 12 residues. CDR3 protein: CASSWGGEVQYF. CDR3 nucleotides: TGTGCCAGCAGTTGGGGGGGAGAGGTCCAGTACTTC.

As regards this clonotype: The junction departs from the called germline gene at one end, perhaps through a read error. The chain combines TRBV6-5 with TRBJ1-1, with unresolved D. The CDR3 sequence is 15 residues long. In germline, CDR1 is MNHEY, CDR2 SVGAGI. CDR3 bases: TGTGCCAGCAGTTACTCGATCAGGATAAACACTGAAGCTTTATTT. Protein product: CASSYSIRINTEALF.

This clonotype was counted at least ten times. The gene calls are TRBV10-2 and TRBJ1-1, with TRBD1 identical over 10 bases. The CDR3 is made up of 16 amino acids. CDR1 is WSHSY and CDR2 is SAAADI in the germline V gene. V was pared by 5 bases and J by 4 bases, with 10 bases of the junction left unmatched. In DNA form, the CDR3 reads TGCGCCAGCAGTCCAGGGGACAGGGGAATGGGCACTGAAGCTTTCTTT. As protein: CASSPGDRGMGTEAFF.

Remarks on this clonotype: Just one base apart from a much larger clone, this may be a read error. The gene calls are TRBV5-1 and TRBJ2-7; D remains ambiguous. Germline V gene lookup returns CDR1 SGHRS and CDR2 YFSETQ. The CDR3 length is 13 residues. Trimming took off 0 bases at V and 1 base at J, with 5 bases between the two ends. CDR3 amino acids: CASSLDLSYEQYF. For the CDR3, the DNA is TGCGCCAGCAGCTTGGATCTATCCTACGAGCAGTACTTC.

The CDR3 spells CRGNEAETQYF. In DNA, the CDR3 is TGCAGAGGTAACGAGGCAGAGACCCAGTACTTC. This chain uses TRBV29-1 with TRBJ2-5; D not resolved. This CDR3 has 11 amino acids. Looked up from germline, CDR1 is SQVTM and CDR2 is ANQGSEA.

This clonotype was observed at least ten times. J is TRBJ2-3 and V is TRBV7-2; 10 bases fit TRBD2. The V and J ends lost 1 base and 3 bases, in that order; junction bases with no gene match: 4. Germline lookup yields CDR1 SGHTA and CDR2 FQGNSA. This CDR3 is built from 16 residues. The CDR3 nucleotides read TGTGCCAGCAGCTTAGTACTAGCGGGACTTACAGATACGCAGTATTTT. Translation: CASSLVLAGLTDTQYF.

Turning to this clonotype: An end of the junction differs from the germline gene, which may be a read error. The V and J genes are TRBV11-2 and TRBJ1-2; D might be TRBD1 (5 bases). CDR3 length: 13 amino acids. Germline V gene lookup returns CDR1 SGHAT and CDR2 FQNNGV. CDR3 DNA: TGTGCCAGCAGCATAGATAGGAGGGGTGGCTACGCCTTT. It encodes CASSIDRRGGYAF. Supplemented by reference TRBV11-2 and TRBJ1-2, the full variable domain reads EAGVAQSPRYKIIEKRQSVAFWCNPISGHATLYWYQQILGQGPKLLIQFQNNGVVDDSQLPKDRFSAERLKGVDSTLKIQPAKLEDSAVYLCASSIDRRGGYAFGSGTRLTVV.

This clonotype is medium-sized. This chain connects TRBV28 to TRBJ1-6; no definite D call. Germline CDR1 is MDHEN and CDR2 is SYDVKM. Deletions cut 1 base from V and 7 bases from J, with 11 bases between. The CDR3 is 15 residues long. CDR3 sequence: CASSLYRGRNSPLHF. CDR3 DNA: TGTGCCAGCAGTTTATACCGGGGTCGGAATTCACCCCTCCACTTT.

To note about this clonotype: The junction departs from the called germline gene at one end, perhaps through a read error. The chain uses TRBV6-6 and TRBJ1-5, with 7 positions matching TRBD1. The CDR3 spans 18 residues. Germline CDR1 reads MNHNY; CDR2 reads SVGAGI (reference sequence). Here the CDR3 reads CANSYFGWGQNSNQPQHF. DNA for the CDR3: TGTGCCAACAGTTACTTTGGGTGGGGACAGAATAGCAATCAACCCCAGCATTTT.

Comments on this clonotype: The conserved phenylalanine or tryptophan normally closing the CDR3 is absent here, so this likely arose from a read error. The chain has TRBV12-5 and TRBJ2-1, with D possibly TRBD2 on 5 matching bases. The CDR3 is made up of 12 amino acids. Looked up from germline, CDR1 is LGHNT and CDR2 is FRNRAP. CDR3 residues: CTSGLMYNEQFS. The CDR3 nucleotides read TGTACTAGTGGTTTGATGTATAATGAGCAGTTCTCC.

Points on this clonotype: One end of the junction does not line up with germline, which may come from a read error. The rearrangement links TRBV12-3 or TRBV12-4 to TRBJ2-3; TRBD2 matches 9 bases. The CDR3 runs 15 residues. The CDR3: CASRTPGLAWEAQYF. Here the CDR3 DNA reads TGTGCCAGCAGAACCCCGGGACTAGCATGGGAGGCGCAATATTTT.

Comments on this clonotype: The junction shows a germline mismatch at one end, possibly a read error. DNA of the CDR3: TGTGCCAGCTCGGCCGGGATTGTCTCTAACTATGGCTACGCCTTC. Residues: CASSAGIVSNYGYAF. The J gene is TRBJ1-2, the V gene TRBV6-5; D call uncertain. The germline CDR1 and CDR2 sequences are MNHEY and SVGAGI. The CDR3 is 15 residues long.

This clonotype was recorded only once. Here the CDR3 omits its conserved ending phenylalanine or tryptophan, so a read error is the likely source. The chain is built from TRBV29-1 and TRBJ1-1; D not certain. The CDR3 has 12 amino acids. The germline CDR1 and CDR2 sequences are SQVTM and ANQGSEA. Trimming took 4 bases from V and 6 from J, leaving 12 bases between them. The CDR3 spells CSVVMERPEAFS. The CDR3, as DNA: TGCAGCGTTGTGATGGAGAGGCCTGAAGCTTTCTCT.

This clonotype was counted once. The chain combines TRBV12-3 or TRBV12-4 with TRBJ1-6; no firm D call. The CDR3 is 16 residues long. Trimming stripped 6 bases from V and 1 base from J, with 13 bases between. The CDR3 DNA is TGTGCCAGCAGCATACAACGAAGGTCCTATAATTCACCCCTCCACTTT. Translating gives CASSIQRRSYNSPLHF.

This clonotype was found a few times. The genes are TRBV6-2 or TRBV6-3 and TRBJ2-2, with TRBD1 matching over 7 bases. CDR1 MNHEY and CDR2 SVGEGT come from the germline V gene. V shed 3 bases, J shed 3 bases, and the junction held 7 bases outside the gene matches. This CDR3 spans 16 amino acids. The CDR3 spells CASSYGQGVDTGELFF. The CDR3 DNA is TGTGCCAGCAGTTATGGGCAGGGGGTAGACACCGGGGAGCTGTTTTTT.

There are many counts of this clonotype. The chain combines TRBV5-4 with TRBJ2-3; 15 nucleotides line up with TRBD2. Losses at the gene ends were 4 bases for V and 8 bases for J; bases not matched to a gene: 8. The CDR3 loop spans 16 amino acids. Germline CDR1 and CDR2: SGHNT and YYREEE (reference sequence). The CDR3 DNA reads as TGTGCCAGCAGCAAGGGACTAGCGGGAGGATCGGGTACGCAGTATTTT. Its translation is CASSKGLAGGSGTQYF.

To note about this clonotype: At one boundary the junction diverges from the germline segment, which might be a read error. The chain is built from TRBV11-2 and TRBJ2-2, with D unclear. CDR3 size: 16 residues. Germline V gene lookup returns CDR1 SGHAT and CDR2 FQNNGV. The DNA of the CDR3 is TGTGCCAACAGCTTAGTGGGCACAAGGGTTGCCCGGGAGCTGTTTTTT. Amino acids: CANSLVGTRVARELFF.

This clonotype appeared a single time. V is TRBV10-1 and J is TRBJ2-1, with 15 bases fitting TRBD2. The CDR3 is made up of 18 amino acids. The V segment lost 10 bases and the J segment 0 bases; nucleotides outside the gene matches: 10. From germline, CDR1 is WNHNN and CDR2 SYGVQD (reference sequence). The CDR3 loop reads CANSAGLAGGSSYNEQFF. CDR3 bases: TGCGCCAACAGCGCGGGACTAGCGGGGGGAAGCTCCTACAATGAGCAGTTCTTC.

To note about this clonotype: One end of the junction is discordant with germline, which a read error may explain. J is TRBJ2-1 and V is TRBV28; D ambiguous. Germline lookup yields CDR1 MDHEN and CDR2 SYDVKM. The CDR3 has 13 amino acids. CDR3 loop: CASRPVSYNKQFF. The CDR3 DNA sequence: TGTGCCAGCCGACCAGTCTCCTACAATAAGCAGTTCTTC.

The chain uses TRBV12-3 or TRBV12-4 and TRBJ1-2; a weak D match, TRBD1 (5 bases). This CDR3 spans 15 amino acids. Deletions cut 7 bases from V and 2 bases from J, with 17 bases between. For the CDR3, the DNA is TGTGCCAGCAACCTAGGGAGGGGCGTCAACTATGGCTACACCTTC. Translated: CASNLGRGVNYGYTF.